This T cell receptor beta chain stems from a study of blood T cells in healthy people across ages. Study overall: Capture via template switching afforded approximately one barcoded beta molecule per two T cells.

Together with a sample-barcoded 5' primer, a J-beta primer mix was included in a second PCR lasting roughly 6 to 12 cycles. A template-switch adaptor that had 12 random nucleotides put a tag on each cDNA molecule. One entry per CDR3 protein results from TCRdb running MiXCR on the 5' RACE reads. The table lists hundreds of thousands of distinct CDR3 sequences, 52% of them singletons. This clonotype was observed many times. Donors each provided about 9.5 milliliters of peripheral blood. There are 12 residues in the CDR3. Trimming removed 4 bases from V and 4 bases from J, with 10 bases in between. CDR1 and CDR2 (germline): SQVTM, ANQGSEA.

V and J are TRBV29-1 and TRBJ1-2; D not resolved. This receptor was taken from a woman older than 75 in good health. Sequencing input: blood. The CDR3 nucleotides read TGCAGCGTTGCGGAATTCAGCTATGGCTACACCTTC. This gives the protein CSVAEFSYGYTF.